A selection of T cell receptor beta chains follows, all from one sample in a study of blood T cell repertoires in COVID-19. Produced via immunoSEQ multiplex PCR; TCRdb's table is partial and in-frame only. The sample includes some 20,000 clones, about 88% of them seen just once. Sequencing was carried out using peripheral blood. These receptors all come from a man aged 40-49 years with active COVID-19. Each CDR3 is given with its conserved first and last residue. A D gene is named only where the DNA matches it firmly. Some rows mark clone size as missing; the rest say once, few, many or name a class of expanded clone.

V	D	J	size	DNA	CDR3
TRBV9	TRBD1	TRBJ2-5	-	TGTGCCAGCAGCGTAGACGGGACAGGGCAAGAGACCCAGTACTTC	CASSVDGTGQETQYF
TRBV3-1/TRBV3-2	TRBD2	TRBJ2-3	-	TGTGCCAGCAGCCAAGATTTACTAGCGGGATTGGATACGCAGTATTTT	CASSQDLLAGLDTQYF
TRBV5-6	TRBD2	TRBJ2-5	once	TGTGCCAGCAGTACCGGGACTAGCGGGAGTCAAGAGACCCAGTACTTC	CASSTGTSGSQETQYF
TRBV3-1/TRBV3-2	-	TRBJ2-4	-	TGTGCCAGCAGCGAAGGGGCGCCAGGGGCCAAAAACATTCAGTACTTC	CASSEGAPGAKNIQYF
TRBV14	-	TRBJ2-7	-	TGTGCCAGCAGCCAATATCAGGGGTCTCCCTACGAGCAGTACTTC	CASSQYQGSPYEQYF
TRBV7-9	TRBD2	TRBJ2-7	-	TGTGCCAGCAGCTTAGGGACTAGCGGCAACTTCTACACTTCCTACGAGCAGTACTTC	CASSLGTSGNFYTSYEQYF
TRBV5-1	TRBD1	TRBJ2-5	few	TGCGCCAGCAGCTTTTGGACAGGGAAGGAGACCCAGTACTTC	CASSFWTGKETQYF
TRBV19	TRBD2	TRBJ2-3	-	TGTGCCAGTAGTCCGAGGCCGGGACTACGTACAGATACGCAGTATTTT	CASSPRPGLRTDTQYF
TRBV6-1	TRBD1	TRBJ1-5	-	TGTGCCAGCAGTGAATGGGCCGGGACAGGGGGATATCAGCCCCAGCATTTT	CASSEWAGTGGYQPQHF
TRBV14	TRBD1	TRBJ1-2	-	TGTGCCAGCAGCCAAGCAGGGGGAGATTGGATAGGCTACACCTTC	CASSQAGGDWIGYTF
TRBV5-4	-	TRBJ2-6	-	TGTGCCAGCAGCTTGGAAAGGGGAACTGGGGCCAACGTCCTGACTTTC	CASSLERGTGANVLTF
TRBV24-1	-	TRBJ2-1	-	TGTGCCACCACGGGGGGCACACTAGCGACCCGAAGCTCCTACAATGAGCAGTTCTTC	CATTGGTLATRSSYNEQFF
TRBV6-4	TRBD2	TRBJ2-1	-	TGTGCCAGCCGCCGGGACGGGGGGAATGAGCAGTTCTTC	CASRRDGGNEQFF
TRBV7-2	TRBD2	TRBJ2-7	-	TGTGCCAGCAGCCTAGGGACTAGTACCTACGAGCAGTACTTC	CASSLGTSTYEQYF
TRBV27	TRBD2	TRBJ2-1	-	TGTGCCAGCAGTTTATCGGGGGGGGTAGCGCTTTACAATGAGCAGTTCTTC	CASSLSGGVALYNEQFF
TRBV6-2/TRBV6-3	-	TRBJ2-1	-	TGTGCCAGCAGTTACCGCTGGGACAACAATGAGCAGTTCTTC	CASSYRWDNNEQFF
TRBV7-9	-	TRBJ1-1	-	TGTGCCAGCAGCTTAGGGGGGGACACTGAAGCTTTCTTT	CASSLGGDTEAFF
TRBV5-3	TRBD2	TRBJ2-3	-	TGTGCCAGAAGCTTGTTTATCGGGAGGGCCGACACAGATACGCAGTATTTT	CARSLFIGRADTDTQYF
TRBV27	-	TRBJ2-7	-	TGTGCCAGCAGTTCACAGCTTGAGCAGTACTTC	CASSSQLEQYF
TRBV19	-	TRBJ1-5	-	TGTGCCAGTAACATAGGAGGACAGAGAAGGGTAAATCAGCCCCAGCATTTT	CASNIGGQRRVNQPQHF